The entry below describes one TCR beta chain. The clone's antigen remains unknown. Base qualities are not provided; no much larger clone lies one nucleotide away. Libraries were constructed by the immunoSEQ multiplex PCR assay. For the multiplex PCR, a mixture combining 60 forward primers for TCR Vbeta segments and 13 reverse primers for TCR Jbeta segments was used. Amplification of the CDR3 region of rearranged TCR beta genes was performed with a multiplex PCR assay on genomic DNA. The Illumina HiSeq System was used to sequence the amplified TCR beta libraries as 87-base-pair reads. For the original study's pipeline: In a later analysis, some 80 million unique TCR beta chains were counted across the roughly 670 repertoires, and roughly 11 million of these chains were shared by at least two donors. Raw reads were error-corrected and collapsed into unique sequences by a nearest-neighbor algorithm in which closely related sequences were merged to remove PCR and sequencing errors. V, D and J gene segments were assigned by aligning CDR3 sequences to IMGT reference sequences. Each retained sequence needed at least a six-nucleotide match to both a V gene segment and a J gene segment. A rearrangement was called productive if the CDR3 had no stop codons and remained in frame with V and J, and every other rearrangement was called non-productive. CDR3 was defined according to IMGT convention as the region running from the second conserved V-encoded cysteine to the conserved J-encoded phenylalanine. The earlier analysis of about 570 of the donors excluded any sequence lacking an unambiguous match to a single V gene segment. In an earlier analysis of 450 to 750 of the donors, a V segment was called functional when productive rearrangements were above 56.7%, and segregating when the standard deviation between donors exceeded 5%. A statistical classification framework was built for diagnosing cytomegalovirus status from the catalog of TCR beta chain sequences. V and J gene assignment, in a later analysis, came from comparing TCR nucleotide sequences with IMGT/GENE-DB human TR gene sequences. The TCRdist pipeline was used in a later analysis to assign CDR3 sequences and most-parsimonious VDJ recombination scenarios. In a later analysis, each TCR beta chain was defined by its CDR3 amino acid sequence together with its V-gene family, and reads lacking a unique V-gene family were excluded. In a later analysis, 450 to 600 highly shared, low-generation-probability nucleotide sequences were removed to address suspected cross-contamination and a sequencing artifact. For each public chain, a later analysis derived a clonal expansion index from normalized ranks of inferred template counts within each repertoire. Generation probabilities in a later analysis came from a VDJ recombination model fitted to out-of-frame rearrangements, and those results were checked against IGoR. In a later analysis, TCR-TCR, TCR-HLA and TCR-CMV co-occurrence was scored with hypergeometric tests, and a repertoire-size bias correction was applied to TCR pairs. In a later analysis, false discovery rates were estimated by permuting HLA or CMV assignments 20 times. In a later analysis, co-occurring TCRs were grouped using DBSCAN, with TCRdist sequence similarity added in when clustering inside HLA-allele-positive subsets. For co-occurrence clustering, repertoires with fewer than 30,000 or more than 120,000 public chains were excluded, along with roughly 5 repertoires with anomalous nucleotide sharing. TCRdb obtained this table from immuneACCESS and retained in-frame rearrangements with V and J assigned. These tables miss some clones; where compared with another copy, unresolved V genes account for less than half of the shortfall, and the remainder is unexplained. From that table come the V and J calls and clone size; the DNA was used to work out D and trimming. Counted in this sample were tens of thousands of clones; around 75% of them appeared once. The top ten hold 2% to 2.5% of the sample.

The cohort comprised some 700 healthy bone marrow donors. All cohort members were sampled while nominally healthy, although unrecorded immune exposures were likely present. The donor tested CMV seronegative and was one of the 352 seronegative cohort members. A peripheral blood sample was collected from each donor, and TCR beta sequencing was performed on peripheral blood mononuclear cells. Genomic DNA was extracted from the blood cell samples with the Qiagen DNeasy Blood Extraction Kit. The entry originates in a study of cytomegalovirus exposure and HLA in healthy donors (TCRdb year 2017). Notes on the research overall: In an earlier analysis of some 610 of the donors, less than 350 Gb of sequence data and about 110 million unique TCR beta sequences from about 179 million T cells were reported. To decide whether each TCR beta V gene segment behaved as functional or pseudogenic, an earlier analysis of several hundred of the donors relied on high-throughput TCR beta sequencing. Rather than using new phenotypic data, the later analysis identified candidate immune exposures from TCR beta sequences and from how often those sequences occurred across donors. A later analysis re-analyzed previously published TCR beta repertoires from hundreds of donors and added high-resolution HLA genotyping to study TCR occurrence patterns. Roughly 300 gigabases of sequencing data and 70 million to 100 million unique TCR sequences made up an early release that covered approximately 700 HLA-typed donors. Using immunosequencing, the study profiled T cell repertoires from about 610 subjects and related those repertoires to cytomegalovirus serostatus. Class I and class II HLA loci were covered by the typing at four-digit resolution. Donor age, sex, ethnicity and CMV serostatus were collected together with the repertoire data. High-throughput TCR immunosequencing, statistical association of individual TCRs with disease status, and machine learning were combined to predict cytomegalovirus infection status. Four or five DR-DQ haplotypes were treated as single units for association and clustering because of strong linkage in the cohort. The study aimed to test whether signatures of past pathogen exposure could be identified by cataloging public T cell receptors. All discovery cohort repertoires had been generated on a single sequencing platform. On average, over 200,000 unique TCR beta nucleotide sequences were sequenced per donor among a few hundred genotyped donors of the cohort, with roughly a sixth of those sequences being non-productive. Genome-wide SNP genotypes for about three fifths of the roughly 670 donors were used in a later genetic analysis, which treated that subset as a discovery cohort. The number of donors typed differed by locus, with roughly 620-630 for A, B, C, DRB1 and DQB1, roughly 520 for DQA1, approximately 570 for DPA1, and under 490 for DPB1. Among the roughly 390 genotyped donors, about 85% belonged to the genetic ancestry cluster associated with self-reported Caucasian donors. A separate validation cohort of approximately 130 different subjects was used in addition to the roughly 700-subject first cohort.

Looking up the germline V gene yields CDR1 SGHDT and CDR2 YYEEEE. The CDR3 runs 13 amino acids, cysteine and phenylalanine included. Only the CDR3 region is kept as DNA, spanning 39 bases read in frame from base 1. V loses 4 bases of germline sequence and J loses 5 bases, and the interval between the two ends is 13 bases. Overall results and qualifications from the work: Presence/absence analyses assumed roughly uniform sequencing depth across donors, an assumption that may not hold. The classifier was reported to diagnose cytomegalovirus status with high specificity and sensitivity in both the original and validation cohorts. The 87-base-pair reads could not distinguish some IMGT-functional V segments, including TRBV6-2 and TRBV6-3, so those segments were excluded. The earlier analysis of 450 to 700 of the donors excluded 15 to 20 rarely observed V segments, including chromosome 9 orphons, because counts were too low. Immune exposure information for the cohort was limited to CMV serostatus. A later analysis found that most CMV-associated TCR beta chains appeared HLA-restricted, with HLA associations seemingly driven largely by CMV exposure. A further reported finding was that TCR beta sequences accurately predicted the HLA-A and HLA-B alleles for most subjects in the first cohort. A later analysis found that HLA-associated TCR beta chains were more clonally expanded and had lower generation probabilities than equally common non-associated chains. When HLA alleles, especially DR and DQ, strongly co-occurred, TCR associations were difficult to assign to individual alleles. Only TCR beta chains were sequenced in this cohort, and the absence of alpha or paired-chain data limited detectable features. A later analysis found that TCR association rates varied across HLA loci, with DRB1 alleles showing the most associated TCRs and HLA-C alleles the fewest. At a false discovery rate of 0.05, a later analysis linked some 17,000 TCR beta sequences to specific HLA alleles. Broadly in line with IMGT annotations, most TCR beta V segments showed up in productive rearrangements about 87% or about 30% of the time in an earlier analysis of several hundred of the donors. While some public TCRs were present in many individuals, most TCR sequences turned up only very rarely across donors. The study gave a list of some 150 TCR beta chains associated with cytomegalovirus. In vitro tests confirmed that a few of the cytomegalovirus-associated TCR beta chains recognize cytomegalovirus antigens. According to the authors, the approach could potentially be generalized to other disease states and immunological phenotypes. Several of the top co-occurrence clusters appeared to be linked to parvovirus B19, influenza, CMV and Epstein-Barr virus, according to a later analysis. A cluster of highly shared sequence variants was judged likely to represent a technical artifact of the sequencing pipeline. Because some donors lacked HLA typing at each locus, the association tests relied only on the typed subset. Correlated functional status among segregating V segments might be attributable to linkage disequilibrium, but an unknown experimental factor could not be ruled out. According to a later genetic analysis, donors in an Asian-associated ancestry cluster had fewer N-insertions in productive TCRs than the approximately 630-donor mean. An association between a missense DCLRE1C variant and V-gene and J-gene trimming of TCR beta chains was found in a later genetic analysis and replicated in an independent cohort.

The rearrangement joined TRBV5-6 to TRBJ2-7; the D gene is perhaps TRBD1, on 6 matching bases. The clonotype originates from a man between 40 and 49 years old in good health and CMV-seronegative. Sample: PBMCs. This receptor carries the CDR3 CASSARHRDEQYF. The sequence in DNA is TGTGCCAGCAGCGCTAGACACAGGGACGAGCAGTACTTC.